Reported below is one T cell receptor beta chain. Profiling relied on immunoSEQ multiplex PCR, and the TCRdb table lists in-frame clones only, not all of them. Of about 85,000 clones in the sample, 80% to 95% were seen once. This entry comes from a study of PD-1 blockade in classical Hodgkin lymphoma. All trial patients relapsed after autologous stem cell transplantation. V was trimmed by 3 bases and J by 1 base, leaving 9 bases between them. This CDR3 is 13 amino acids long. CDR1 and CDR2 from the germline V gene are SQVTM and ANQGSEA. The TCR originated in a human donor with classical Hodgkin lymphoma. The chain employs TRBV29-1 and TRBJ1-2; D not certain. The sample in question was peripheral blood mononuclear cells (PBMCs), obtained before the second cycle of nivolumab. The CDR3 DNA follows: TGCAGCGTTGAGCAACGGTTTAACTATGGCTACACCTTC. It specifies CSVEQRFNYGYTF.